The clone carrying this T cell receptor (beta chain) has a handful of counts. Sequencing was performed with immunoSEQ multiplex PCR; in TCRdb, only in-frame clones are kept and a portion is missing. The sample consists of tens of thousands of clones, 85% to 90% of them appearing once. The data stem from a study of T cell changes during pregnancy in multiple sclerosis. The CDR3 consists of 15 residues. Germline-derived CDR1 and CDR2 are SNHLY and FYNNEI. Trimming took 6 bases from V and 2 from J, leaving 13 bases between them. The sequence was obtained from a female donor in good health, enrolled as a control in a pregnancy study. Here the sequenced sample was peripheral blood, taken after pregnancy. This chain connects TRBV2 to TRBJ2-2; D call uncertain. The CDR3 nucleotides are TGTGCCAGCAGAGCTGAGACACTCAACACCGGGGAGCTGTTTTTT. Amino acid sequence: CASRAETLNTGELFF.